The 15 T cell receptor beta chains below come from one sample, sequenced in a study of blood T cell repertoires in COVID-19. TCRdb's table, derived via immunoSEQ multiplex PCR, lists solely in-frame clones and lacks some. The table shows 80,000 to 95,000 clones, with around 90% occurring only once. The material sequenced was peripheral blood. The source is a woman in her forties or fifties with active or convalescent COVID-19.

The chain couples TRBV9 to TRBJ1-2; TRBD1 is a possible D gene (6 bases). The ends were cut back, 5 bases at V and 6 bases at J, with 17 bases in the middle. The CDR3 has 14 residues. Germline V CDR1 and CDR2: SGDLS, YYNGEE. The CDR3 region is CASRGQGRWDGYTF. The CDR3 coding sequence is TGTGCCAGCAGAGGGCAGGGGCGATGGGATGGCTACACCTTC.

The V gene is TRBV2, the J gene TRBJ2-3, with TRBD2 as a possible D gene (7 bases). The CDR3 has 13 amino acids. Between the trimmed V and J ends, which lost 7 bases and 7 bases, there was a span of 15 bases. Germline V gene sequence: CDR1 SNHLY, CDR2 FYNNEI. CDR3 coding DNA: TGTGCCAGCACTGGGGAGGGGGGGTATACGCAGTATTTT. Translating gives CASTGEGGYTQYF.

V is TRBV18 and J is TRBJ1-3, with no clear D. Trimming pared 3 bases from V and 4 bases from J, leaving 7 bases between. Looked up from germline, CDR1 is KGHSH and CDR2 is LQKENI. The CDR3 contains 13 residues. CDR3 sequence: CASSPPSGNTIYF. The CDR3 nucleotides are TGTGCCAGCTCACCTCCGTCGGGAAACACCATATATTTT.

The chain uses TRBV12-3 or TRBV12-4 and TRBJ2-1; TRBD2 might be the D (5 bases). Trimming took off 1 base at V and 8 bases at J, with 9 bases between the two ends. CDR3 length: 13 amino acids. This CDR3 reads CASSLGLRDEQFF. CDR3 DNA sequence: TGTGCCAGCAGTTTAGGACTACGGGATGAGCAGTTCTTC.

The V call is TRBV5-6, the J call TRBJ2-1; D is unclear. Trimming left V 3 bases short and J 3 bases short, with 7 bases between. Looked up from germline, CDR1 is SGHDT and CDR2 is YYEEEE. The CDR3 loop spans 13 amino acids. The CDR3 is CASSSDNYNEQFF. The CDR3 DNA follows: TGTGCCAGCAGCTCAGACAACTACAATGAGCAGTTCTTC.

This chain joins TRBV5-6 and TRBJ2-4; TRBD2 might be the D (7 bases). The germline V and J ends were trimmed by 0 bases and 3 bases, with 10 bases remaining between them. The CDR3 is 15 residues long. The germline gives CDR1 SGHDT, CDR2 YYEEEE. The CDR3 region is CASSLDREGKNIQYF. DNA of the CDR3: TGTGCCAGCAGCTTGGACAGGGAGGGCAAAAACATTCAGTACTTC. The full variable domain, with the rest looked up from reference TRBV5-6 and TRBJ2-4, is DAGVTQSPTHLIKTRGQQVTLRCSPKSGHDTVSWYQQALGQGPQFIFQYYEEEERQRGNFPDRFSGHQFPNYSSELNVNALLLGDSALYLCASSLDREGKNIQYFGAGTRLSVL.

The V call is TRBV5-1, the J call TRBJ2-5; TRBD1 is a possible D gene (6 bases). CDR3 length: 14 residues. Germline CDR1 reads SGHRS; CDR2 reads YFSETQ. V was clipped by 3 bases and J by 1 base, with 10 bases between them. As DNA, the CDR3 is TGCGCCAGCAGCTATGGACAGTCCCAAGAGACCCAGTACTTC. It yields the protein CASSYGQSQETQYF.

This sequence joins TRBV7-8 and TRBJ2-7; tentative D call: TRBD2 (6 bases). V lost 10 bases and J 3 bases, leaving 13 bases between the germline ends. The CDR3 has 12 amino acids. Germline lookup yields CDR1 SGHVS and CDR2 FQNEAQ. CDR3 sequence: CATRGRSYEQYF. The CDR3 DNA is TGTGCCACCCGGGGGAGGAGCTACGAGCAGTACTTC.

The CDR3 nucleotides read TGCGCCAGCAGCTTGGAAATGGGGGCCCCTAATTCACCCCTCCACTTT. Its protein is CASSLEMGAPNSPLHF. V gene TRBV5-1 combines with J gene TRBJ1-6; TRBD1 is a possible D gene (6 bases). Germline V lookup: CDR1 SGHRS, CDR2 YFSETQ. This CDR3 is 16 amino acids long. Trimming took off 0 bases at V and 6 bases at J, with 13 bases between the two ends.

The V gene is TRBV5-4, the J gene TRBJ1-1; D gene unclear. This CDR3 has 15 residues. Trimming shortened V by 4 bases and J by 4 bases, and 17 bases separated the two germline ends. Germline CDR1 is SGHNT and CDR2 is YYREEE (reference sequence). The CDR3 sequence is CASSQPGRGGTEAFF. The CDR3 region has the DNA TGTGCCAGCAGCCAACCGGGTCGTGGTGGCACTGAAGCTTTCTTT.

This chain joins TRBV6-5 and TRBJ1-2; perhaps TRBD1 as D (6 bases). V was clipped by 4 bases and J by 7 bases, with 13 bases between them. The germline gives CDR1 MNHEY, CDR2 SVGAGI. The CDR3 consists of 13 residues. The CDR3 nucleotides are TGTGCCAGCAGTTCGTCAGGGGTTGGTGGCTACACCTTC. Protein product: CASSSSGVGGYTF.

The chain recombines TRBV3-1 (or the pseudogene TRBV3-2) with TRBJ2-6, with D possibly TRBD1 on 5 matching bases. Germline lookup yields CDR1 LGHDT and CDR2 YNNKEL (reference sequence). The V end was cut by 3 bases, the J end by 4 bases, with 10 bases between. The CDR3 extends over 15 amino acids. The CDR3 loop is CASSQVTVGANVLTF. CDR3 coding DNA: TGTGCCAGCAGCCAGGTGACAGTAGGGGCCAACGTCCTGACTTTC.

The chain links TRBV24-1 to TRBJ2-2; 9 positions agree with TRBD1. The germline gives CDR1 KGHDR, CDR2 SFDVKD. The CDR3 consists of 15 residues. Losses at the gene ends were 3 bases for V and 5 bases for J; bases not matched to a gene: 3. CDR3 sequence reads: CATSDGTGWTGELFF. CDR3 sequence (DNA): TGTGCCACCAGTGATGGGACAGGGTGGACCGGGGAGCTGTTTTTT.

J is TRBJ2-2 and V is TRBV3-1 (or the pseudogene TRBV3-2); D perhaps matches TRBD2 (6 bases). V dropped 5 bases and J dropped 7 bases, with 11 bases sitting between them. The CDR3 sequence is 13 residues long. Germline V CDR1 and CDR2: LGHDT, YNNKEL (reference sequence). CDR3 DNA sequence: TGTGCCAGCAGCAGACTAGGAGACGGGGAGCTGTTTTTT. Its protein product is CASSRLGDGELFF.

The chain couples TRBV5-1 to TRBJ2-7; 8 nucleotides line up with TRBD1. The germline V gene encodes CDR1 SGHRS and CDR2 YFSETQ. V gave up 3 bases and J gave up 2 bases; unmatched junction bases: 4. CDR3 length equals 14 residues. DNA of the CDR3: TGCGCCAGCAGCTCGCTGACAGGGGCCTACGAGCAGTACTTC. It encodes CASSSLTGAYEQYF.